The 15 T cell receptor beta chains presented below share a single source sample, sequenced in a study of blood T cells in healthy people across ages (dated by TCRdb to the mid-2010s). The library came from 5' RACE. Sequencing instrument: Illumina HiSeq 2500. A second roughly 6 to 12 cycle PCR used a sample-barcoded 5' primer and a J-beta primer mix. The public reads were quality trimmed at Q25 with fastp and then assembled into clones with MiXCR by TCRdb, keeping productive beta chains. Rows matching on CDR3 protein sequence are summarized as one entry with the most common DNA and genes. The sample records roughly 1,500,000 distinct CDR3 sequences, approximately 42% of which are singletons. The ten largest clones take up 7% to 9.5% of the sample. The sequenced sample was blood. These receptors came from a woman under 30 in good health.

This clonotype was found once. This rearrangement joins TRBV9 to TRBJ2-5, with D possibly matching TRBD1 (6 bases). The J call may be faulty, since TRBJ2-7 better matches the DNA end. Germline assignment: CDR1 SGDLS and CDR2 YYNGEE. The CDR3 loop spans 13 amino acids. The CDR3 here is CASSSGTIYEQYF. The CDR3 DNA reads as TGTGCCAGCAGCTCGGGGACAATTTACGAGCAGTACTTC.

V usage is TRBV5-1 and J usage is TRBJ2-7; 8 nucleotides line up with TRBD1. V lost 4 bases, J lost 4 bases, and 10 bases stayed unmatched. Looked up from germline, CDR1 is SGHRS and CDR2 is YFSETQ. The CDR3 length is 15 residues. CDR3 residues: CASSGGKDRAYEQYF. CDR3 in DNA: TGCGCCAGCAGCGGAGGGAAGGACAGGGCTTACGAGCAGTACTTC.

The chain recombines TRBV20-1 with TRBJ1-5, with D uncertain. The CDR3 covers 16 residues. With 3 bases removed from V and 1 base from J, the gap between germline ends came to 16 bases. Per the germline V gene, CDR1 is DFQATT and CDR2 is SNEGSKA (reference sequence). In DNA, the CDR3 is TGCAGTGCTAGTCCCCCTTTAACGGCGAGCAATCAGCCCCAGCATTTT. Its translation is CSASPPLTASNQPQHF.

Only a few counts were recorded for this clonotype. V and J are TRBV5-1 and TRBJ1-1, with D perhaps matching TRBD1 (5 bases). The V end was cut by 4 bases, the J end by 0 bases, with 19 bases between. Germline CDR1 SGHRS, CDR2 YFSETQ. The length of the CDR3 is 17 residues. The CDR3 loop is CASSPLGVGVLNTEAFF. Here the CDR3 DNA reads TGCGCCAGCAGCCCTTTAGGGGTGGGGGTTCTGAACACTGAAGCTTTCTTT.

The rearrangement joins TRBV4-1 to TRBJ1-2; 8 positions agree with TRBD1. The CDR3 runs 13 residues. Germline CDR1 and CDR2: MGHRA and YSYEKL. The ends lost 2 bases at V and 8 bases at J; junction bases unmatched: 4. The CDR3 coding sequence is TGCGCCAGCAGCCAACAGGGGGCTGACGGCTACACCTTC. Encoded protein: CASSQQGADGYTF.

To note about this clonotype: A much bigger clone sits one base away, suggesting this may be a read error. This sequence joins TRBV20-1 and TRBJ1-1; D is unclear. From germline, CDR1 is DFQATT and CDR2 SNEGSKA (reference sequence). The CDR3 totals 11 residues. CDR3 nucleotide sequence: TGCAGTGCTAGATGGAACACTAAAGCTTTCTTT. Translated, it gives CSARWNTKAFF.

This clonotype was detected ten times or more. The chain links TRBV7-3 to TRBJ2-5; D possibly corresponds to TRBD2 (6 bases). The CDR3 covers 17 residues. V was clipped by 5 bases and J by 2 bases, with 21 bases between them. Per germline, CDR1 SGHTA and CDR2 FQGTGA. CDR3: CASSPQSFRRDQETQYF. CDR3 in DNA: TGTGCCAGCAGCCCCCAGTCCTTTCGGCGGGATCAAGAGACCCAGTACTTC.

This clonotype has only a few counts. The chain recombines TRBV10-3 with TRBJ1-1; D possibly corresponds to TRBD1 (5 bases). Germline-derived CDR1 and CDR2 are ENHRY and SYGVKD. V lost 6 bases to trimming and J lost 7 bases, with 12 bases between them. The CDR3 length is 12 residues. Here the CDR3 DNA reads TGTGCCATCAGCCTAATTCAGGGTGAAGCTTTCTTT. Protein sequence: CAISLIQGEAFF.

Ten or more counts support this clonotype. The V gene is TRBV10-3, the J gene TRBJ1-2; D unresolved. This CDR3 region has 13 residues. V was trimmed by 0 bases and J by 7 bases, leaving 9 bases between them. Germline CDR1 and CDR2: ENHRY and SYGVKD. The CDR3 nucleotides read TGTGCCATCAGTGAGTCGGCGATTGGTGGCTACACCTTC. It is translated as CAISESAIGGYTF.

The V and J genes are TRBV6-1 and TRBJ1-6; D ambiguous. Germline CDR1 reads MNHNS; CDR2 reads SASEGT. This CDR3 is 14 amino acids long. With 4 bases removed from V and 2 bases from J, the gap between germline ends came to 6 bases. The CDR3 region is CASSGTTYNSPLHF. The CDR3, as DNA: TGTGCCAGCAGTGGCACAACCTATAATTCACCCCTCCACTTT.

In its sample, this clonotype was seen a few times. The rearrangement uses TRBV5-1 and TRBJ2-5; 10 nucleotides match TRBD2. Germline lookup yields CDR1 SGHRS and CDR2 YFSETQ. Trimming took 6 bases from V and 4 from J; bases not matched to a gene: 9. CDR3 length equals 15 residues. In nucleotides, the CDR3 is TGCGCCAGCACCATAGCGGGGGGTCTCCGAGAGACCCAGTACTTC. Amino acid sequence: CASTIAGGLRETQYF.

The chain is built from TRBV24-1 and TRBJ2-1; 10 bases match TRBD1. Germline CDR1 reads KGHDR; CDR2 reads SFDVKD. V was pared by 3 bases and J by 7 bases, with 8 bases of the junction left unmatched. The CDR3 covers 16 residues. The CDR3 is CATSDAGTGVSNEQFF. The CDR3 DNA reads as TGTGCCACCAGTGATGCCGGGACAGGGGTATCGAATGAGCAGTTCTTC.

The chain links TRBV7-9 to TRBJ1-6, with 7 bases aligning to TRBD1. Trimming took 5 bases from V and 7 from J; bases not matched to a gene: 5. CDR3 length equals 14 residues. Germline V lookup: CDR1 SEHNR, CDR2 FQNEAQ (reference sequence). The CDR3 here is CASSPMTGNSPLHF. As DNA, the CDR3 is TGTGCCAGCAGCCCGATGACAGGGAATTCACCCCTCCACTTT.

This clonotype occurred a few times. The chain has TRBV12-3 or TRBV12-4 and TRBJ2-3; 9 nucleotides agree with TRBD1. Trimming took 7 bases from V and 0 from J; bases not matched to a gene: 8. The CDR3 totals 16 residues. The CDR3 reads CASIPGQGTSTDTQYF. The CDR3 DNA sequence: TGTGCCAGCATTCCGGGACAGGGTACAAGCACAGATACGCAGTATTTT.

This chain joins TRBV29-1 and TRBJ1-1; D gene ambiguous. The CDR3 spans 13 residues. Germline CDR1 is SQVTM and CDR2 is ANQGSEA. Deletions cut 4 bases from V and 0 bases from J, with 9 bases between. CDR3 sequence reads: CSVGRPLNTEAFF. CDR3 nucleotide sequence: TGCAGCGTTGGCAGGCCGTTGAACACTGAAGCTTTCTTT.